This T cell receptor beta chain was identified in a study of T cell repertoires in cytomegalovirus infection. Trimming shortened V by 5 bases and J by 5 bases, and 15 bases separated the two germline ends. Germline CDR1 SEHNR, CDR2 FQNEAQ (reference sequence). The CDR3 sequence is 14 residues long. Ten or more counts support this clonotype. Its antigen is not identified. Each CDR3 protein gets one entry after TCRdb re-called the reads with MiXCR. Altogether some 800,000 distinct CDR3 sequences are present, 32% being singletons, with the ten largest covering approximately 13%. The chain employs TRBV7-9 and TRBJ2-5, with D tentatively TRBD1 or TRBD2 (5 bases each). The sequence was collected from a human donor in good health (CMV status not recorded). Some clones in this sample may be carry-over from other donors' samples. The starting material was cultured CD8+ T cells from PBMCs, obtained from culture after CMV antigen stimulation. The CDR3 coding sequence is TGTGCCAGCAGCGCCACCCGGGACGAGGAGACCCAGTACTTC. It is translated as CASSATRDEETQYF.